This TCR beta chain was retrieved from a study of blood T cell repertoires in COVID-19. Original processing notes: Estimation of nucleated cell counts relied on the amplification of reference gene primers. Some clones are missing from TCRdb's copy, which holds only in-frame ones; the method was immunoSEQ multiplex PCR. The DNA gave D and trimming, while V, J and clone size come from that table. The data hold a few hundred thousand clones, with about 86% observed a single time. V dropped 3 bases and J dropped 5 bases, with 7 bases sitting between them. Germline CDR1 and CDR2: SGHDN and FVKESK. The CDR3 loop spans 13 amino acids.

Sequenced material: PBMCs or T cells enriched from blood (not recorded which). V is TRBV14 and J is TRBJ1-4, with D unclear. The sequence came from a woman aged 50 to 65 who had recovered from COVID-19. CDR3 coding DNA: TGTGCCAGCAGCCACCCCAGGAATGAAAAACTGTTTTTT. It specifies CASSHPRNEKLFF.